This TCR beta chain was sequenced in a study of CD8 T cells in Susac syndrome. A quantity of about 0.45 to 1 ug RNA underwent reverse transcription using random hexamers. TCRdb re-called the immunoSEQ multiplex PCR reads with MiXCR, one entry per CDR3 protein. The sample has about 130,000 distinct CDR3 sequences, about 90% seen once; the top ten hold approximately 0.24%. Material for sequencing was CD8+ T cells from PBMCs. This sequence was found in a human donor with multiple sclerosis.

The CDR3 DNA sequence: TGTGCCAGCAGCTTGGGACGGGCCTACAATGAGCAGTTCTTC. Translating it yields CASSLGRAYNEQFF. The chain carries TRBV5-6 and TRBJ2-1, with D unresolved. CDR1 and CDR2 from the germline V gene are SGHDT and YYEEEE. The V gene lost 0 bases and the J gene lost 2 bases, with 6 bases spanning the gap. This CDR3 contains 14 residues. Together with reference TRBV5-6 and TRBJ2-1, the CDR3 gives the full variable domain: DAGVTQSPTHLIKTRGQQVTLRCSPKSGHDTVSWYQQALGQGPQFIFQYYEEEERQRGNFPDRFSGHQFPNYSSELNVNALLLGDSALYLCASSLGRAYNEQFFGPGTRLTVL.